This is a list of T cell receptor beta chains from one sample in a study of T cells in Graves' hyperthyroidism and ophthalmopathy. One entry per CDR3 protein, called by TCRdb with MiXCR from the multiplex PCR reads. Found here are almost 500,000 distinct CDR3 sequences, roughly 22% of them singletons; the top ten hold 45% to 50%. The sample was blood. These receptor sequences come from a woman in her 70s with Graves' ophthalmopathy. Both conserved end residues are part of each CDR3. Where a row states a size, it is once, few, many or the class of an expanded clone; other rows omit it.

TRBV19	-	TRBJ1-1	CASSPRTEGLNTEAFF
TRBV7-2	few	TRBJ2-3	CASSLESAGRGDTQYF
TRBV4-2	-	TRBJ1-2	CASSFSATNYGYTF
TRBV6-2/TRBV6-3	-	TRBJ1-6	CASCKRSPGRHNSPLHF
TRBV3-1	-	TRBJ1-1	CASSAAMSTEAFF
TRBV3-1	once	TRBJ2-2	CASSHGSARLNTGELFF
TRBV27	many	TRBJ1-6	CASSAGGNNSPLHF
TRBV5-5	few	TRBJ2-7	CASSLAGTAFYEQYF
TRBV5-8	few	TRBJ1-1	CASSFSGSSTEAFF
TRBV29-1	-	TRBJ2-3	CSVGRTSGPHTDTQYF
TRBV2	-	TRBJ1-1	CASSAGRDTEAFF
TRBV28	many	TRBJ2-4	CASSLWDGRNIQYF
TRBV7-9	few	TRBJ1-5	CASSSWLGSNQPQHF
TRBV7-2	-	TRBJ2-5	CASSSGGLAEETQYF
TRBV12-5	-	TRBJ2-1	CASGFSGSYNEQFF
TRBV30	-	TRBJ1-1	CAWGHHLPNTEAFF
TRBV12-3/TRBV12-4	many	TRBJ1-5	CASSLPQAYSNQPQHF
TRBV5-6	-	TRBJ2-2	CASSTPYTRNGQGFGELVF
TRBV11-2	few	TRBJ2-3	CASSPPGASLTDTQYF
TRBV7-8	-	TRBJ2-5	CASRLRVSTSGSGETQYF
TRBV20-1	few	TRBJ1-1	CSARDLDVTEAFF
TRBV19	few	TRBJ2-7	CASSIRPSSYEQYF
TRBV7-2	-	TRBJ2-4	CASSPDSPHLAKNIQYF
TRBV7-6	-	TRBJ2-1	CASSSRPPGRAYNEQFF
TRBV12-3/TRBV12-4	-	TRBJ1-5	CASSLTHEGPQHF
TRBV27	-	TRBJ2-1	CASSTYRQKPSYNEQFF
TRBV4-3	-	TRBJ2-4	CASSQFDRDKNIQYF
TRBV20-1	few	TRBJ2-3	CSASGTSGRAGTDTQYF
TRBV12-3/TRBV12-4	many	TRBJ2-3	CASSQTSGYSDTQYF
TRBV19	few	TRBJ2-6	CASTLDSTLSGANVLTF
TRBV7-3	-	TRBJ1-1	CASSLKGGGGLIGAFF
TRBV7-9	many	TRBJ2-1	CASSLLARGNEQFF
TRBV6-6	-	TRBJ2-1	CASSYSGSGSSSEQFF
TRBV6-9	-	TRBJ1-2	CASSYKAGNGYTF
TRBV12-5	many	TRBJ2-5	CASGFSGSGETQYF
TRBV20-1	many	TRBJ2-5	CSARVETQYF
TRBV7-8	many	TRBJ1-5	CASSAMRGNQPQHF
TRBV19	once	TRBJ2-6	CASSIQQSSGANVLTF
TRBV6-6	many	TRBJ1-5	CASSYSMGAPQHF
TRBV7-2	many	TRBJ2-6	CASRPTGSGANVLTF
TRBV24-1	-	TRBJ1-2	CATSAQAYRGYTF
TRBV10-3	-	TRBJ2-7	CAVSGQAGYEQYF
TRBV12-3/TRBV12-4	-	TRBJ2-1	CASSMGIGVFNEQFF
TRBV20-1	few	TRBJ2-3	CSALAAPTDTQYF
TRBV2	many	TRBJ2-1	CASREGLAKNEQFF
TRBV7-2	many	TRBJ2-7	CASSQTPLLGEQYF
TRBV7-2	many	TRBJ2-5	CASSSTGTSRETQYF
TRBV27	many	TRBJ1-2	CASSLTSVVGYGYTF
TRBV7-9	few	TRBJ2-1	CASSPEQFF
TRBV27	few	TRBJ2-6	CASSPFTSGANVLTF
TRBV30	-	TRBJ2-7	CAWSPLAGTYEQYF
TRBV3-1	many	TRBJ2-7	CASSQDLTYEQYF
TRBV6-2/TRBV6-3	once	TRBJ2-7	CASSRDYPSYEQYF
TRBV2	many	TRBJ1-1	CASSRQGYTEAFF